This T cell receptor (beta chain) came from a study of OX40 agonist ivuxolimab in advanced cancers. Study-wide background: Patients treated during dose escalation were battling hepatocellular carcinoma, melanoma, renal cell or head and neck cancer. Whole-study findings and limits: Patients who responded partially at 0.1-3.0 mg/kg showed clonal expansion ranking among the lowest. Specificity for antigen went undetermined in the expanded peripheral T cells. Among T cells, CD8+ cells averaged more expanded clones than CD4+ cells.

This clone was counted a single time. Its antigen remains unknown. The V end was cut by 6 bases, the J end by 0 bases, with 15 bases between. Germline V gene lookup returns CDR1 KGHSH and CDR2 LQKENI. The CDR3 totals 17 residues. Sequenced by immunoSEQ multiplex PCR; TCRdb stores in-frame clones only, minus some. The sample records around 46,000 clones, 60% to 80% being singletons. The rearrangement links TRBV18 to TRBJ2-6; no clear D gene. This clonotype was obtained from an adult with an advanced solid tumor such as melanoma, head and neck, liver or kidney cancer. The specimen was CD4+ or CD8+ T cells sorted from blood, collected in a trial of the OX40 agonist ivuxolimab. The CDR3 loop is CASSALQSNSGANVLTF. The CDR3 nucleotides are TGTGCCAGCTCGGCCCTCCAATCCAACTCTGGGGCCAACGTCCTGACTTTC.